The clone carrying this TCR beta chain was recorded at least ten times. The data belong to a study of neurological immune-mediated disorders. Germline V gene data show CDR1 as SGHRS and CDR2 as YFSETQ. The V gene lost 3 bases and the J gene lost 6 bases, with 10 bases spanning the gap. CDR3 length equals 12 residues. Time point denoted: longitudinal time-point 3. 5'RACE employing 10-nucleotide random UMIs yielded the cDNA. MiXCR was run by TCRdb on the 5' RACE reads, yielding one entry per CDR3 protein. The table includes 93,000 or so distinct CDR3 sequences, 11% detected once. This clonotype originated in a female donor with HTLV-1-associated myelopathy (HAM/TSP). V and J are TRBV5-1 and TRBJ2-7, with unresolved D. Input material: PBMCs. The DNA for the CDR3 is TGCGCCAGCAGCTCCCCGGCTGGCGAGCAGTACTTC. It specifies CASSSPAGEQYF. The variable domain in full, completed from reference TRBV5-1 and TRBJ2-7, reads KAGVTQTPRYLIKTRGQQVTLSCSPISGHRSVSWYQQTPGQGLQFLFEYFSETQRNKGNFPGRFSGRQFSNSRSEMNVSTLELGDSALYLCASSSPAGEQYFGPGTRLTVT.